These T cell receptor beta chains were read from a single sample in a study of CD8+CD57+ T cells in acquired aplastic anemia. TCRdb ran MiXCR on the reads and lists one entry per CDR3 protein. This table holds hundreds of thousands of distinct CDR3 sequences, just under 70% found once. The sequencing input was sorted CD4+, CD8+, or CD8+CD57+ T cells (not recorded which) from PBMCs. The receptors were gathered from a human donor in good health, serving as a control. Both conserved end residues are part of each CDR3. The D gene is left open where the match is weak. The size field is filled for only some rows; it gives once, few, many or a size class.

j_call: TRBJ2-7
d_call: .
clone_size: .
v_call: TRBV12-3/TRBV12-4
cdr3_aa: CASSEESRSIHYEQYF
cdr3_nt: TGTGCCAGCAGTGAAGAGAGCAGGTCGATACACTACGAGCAGTACTTC

j_call: TRBJ1-1
d_call: .
clone_size: many
v_call: TRBV11-2
cdr3_aa: CASSRQLVQGRGTEAFF
cdr3_nt: TGTGCCAGCAGCCGACAACTGGTACAGGGTCGGGGCACTGAAGCTTTCTTT

j_call: TRBJ1-2
d_call: TRBD1
clone_size: .
v_call: TRBV9
cdr3_aa: CASSLGAGGETQF
cdr3_nt: TGTGCCAGCAGCTTGGGGGCAGGGGGAGAGACCCAGTTC

j_call: TRBJ1-1
d_call: TRBD1
clone_size: many
v_call: TRBV20-1
cdr3_aa: CSARSTGGFREAFF
cdr3_nt: TGCAGTGCTAGGTCTACAGGGGGTTTTCGGGAAGCTTTCTTT

j_call: TRBJ2-3
d_call: TRBD1
clone_size: .
v_call: TRBV6-5
cdr3_aa: CATKDRTGRGTDTQYF
cdr3_nt: TGTGCCACTAAAGACCGGACAGGAAGGGGCACAGATACGCAGTATTTT

j_call: TRBJ1-2
d_call: .
clone_size: .
v_call: TRBV5-5
cdr3_aa: CASSQCIGYAF
cdr3_nt: TGTGCCAGCAGTCAATGTATTGGCTACGCCTTC

j_call: TRBJ2-7
d_call: .
clone_size: many
v_call: TRBV12-3/TRBV12-4
cdr3_aa: CASSLEAGTNEQYF
cdr3_nt: TGTGCCAGCAGTTTAGAAGCAGGGACAAACGAGCAGTACTTC

j_call: TRBJ1-2
d_call: TRBD1
clone_size: .
v_call: TRBV25-1
cdr3_aa: CASSVRQGASYGYTF
cdr3_nt: TGTGCCAGCAGCGTGCGACAGGGGGCTAGTTATGGCTACACCTTC

j_call: TRBJ2-7
d_call: .
clone_size: .
v_call: TRBV7-2
cdr3_aa: CASSLRSLGLYEQYF
cdr3_nt: TGTGCCAGCAGCTTACGCAGTTTGGGACTCTACGAGCAGTACTTC

j_call: TRBJ1-1
d_call: .
clone_size: once
v_call: TRBV7-8
cdr3_aa: CASSLTYTEAVF
cdr3_nt: TGTGCCAGCAGCTTAACCTACACTGAGGCTGTTTTT

j_call: TRBJ1-6
d_call: TRBD1
clone_size: few
v_call: TRBV10-3
cdr3_aa: CAARGRQGDSPLHF
cdr3_nt: TGTGCCGCACGGGGACGACAGGGCGATTCACCCCTCCACTTT

j_call: TRBJ2-7
d_call: .
clone_size: .
v_call: TRBV6-1
cdr3_aa: CASRLGGGTTYEQYF
cdr3_nt: TGTGCCAGCCGGTTAGGGGGCGGGACAACCTACGAGCAGTACTTC

j_call: TRBJ1-2
d_call: TRBD1
clone_size: many
v_call: TRBV4-3
cdr3_aa: CASSQDNAGQGHYGYTF
cdr3_nt: TGCGCCAGCAGCCAAGATAATGCGGGACAGGGGCACTATGGCTACACCTTC

j_call: TRBJ2-2
d_call: .
clone_size: .
v_call: TRBV7-2
cdr3_aa: CASSLVAADHTFGFF
cdr3_nt: TGTGCCAGCAGCTTAGTTGCCGCGGACCATACCTTTGGATTTTTT

j_call: TRBJ2-7
d_call: .
clone_size: .
v_call: TRBV7-2
cdr3_aa: CASNWADSTEQYF
cdr3_nt: TGTGCCAGCAACTGGGCCGATTCTACCGAGCAGTACTTC

j_call: TRBJ2-3
d_call: TRBD2
clone_size: .
v_call: TRBV5-1
cdr3_aa: CASRIGGDGGDTQYF
cdr3_nt: TGCGCCAGCCGTATTGGGGGGGACGGGGGAGATACGCAGTATTTT

j_call: TRBJ1-2
d_call: TRBD1
clone_size: many
v_call: TRBV6-5
cdr3_aa: CASSVGGPGYTF
cdr3_nt: TGTGCCAGCAGTGTAGGGGGCCCCGGCTACACCTTC

j_call: TRBJ2-3
d_call: .
clone_size: .
v_call: TRBV7-2
cdr3_aa: CASRSGRATQQF
cdr3_nt: TGTGCCAGCAGATCTGGCAGAGCTACGCAGCAGTTT

j_call: TRBJ1-2
d_call: .
clone_size: many
v_call: TRBV20-1
cdr3_aa: CSAIVDPGLGYTF
cdr3_nt: TGCAGTGCTATCGTCGACCCCGGGCTGGGCTACACCTTC

j_call: TRBJ2-5
d_call: TRBD2
clone_size: .
v_call: TRBV11-3
cdr3_aa: CASSLGAEVGGGTQYF
cdr3_nt: TGTGCCAGCAGCTTAGGAGCGGAGGTGGGCGGGGGGACCCAGTACTTC

j_call: TRBJ2-7
d_call: .
clone_size: many
v_call: TRBV7-3
cdr3_aa: CASSEQGNVAEQYF
cdr3_nt: TGTGCCAGCAGCGAGCAGGGGAATGTCGCCGAGCAGTACTTC

j_call: TRBJ2-5
d_call: .
clone_size: many
v_call: TRBV6-5
cdr3_aa: CASGGLETQYF
cdr3_nt: TGTGCCAGCGGAGGGTTGGAGACCCAGTACTTC

j_call: TRBJ2-5
d_call: .
clone_size: .
v_call: TRBV5-1
cdr3_aa: CASGTQEAQYF
cdr3_nt: TGTGCCAGCGGAACGCAAGAGGCCCAGTACTTC

j_call: TRBJ2-3
d_call: .
clone_size: .
v_call: TRBV5-1
cdr3_aa: CASSLGWEKNTQYF
cdr3_nt: TGCGCCAGCAGCTTGGGGTGGGAGAAAAATACGCAGTATTTT

j_call: TRBJ1-5
d_call: .
clone_size: many
v_call: TRBV19
cdr3_aa: CASSIDRAFNQPQHF
cdr3_nt: TGTGCCAGTAGTATAGACAGGGCCTTCAATCAGCCCCAGCATTTT